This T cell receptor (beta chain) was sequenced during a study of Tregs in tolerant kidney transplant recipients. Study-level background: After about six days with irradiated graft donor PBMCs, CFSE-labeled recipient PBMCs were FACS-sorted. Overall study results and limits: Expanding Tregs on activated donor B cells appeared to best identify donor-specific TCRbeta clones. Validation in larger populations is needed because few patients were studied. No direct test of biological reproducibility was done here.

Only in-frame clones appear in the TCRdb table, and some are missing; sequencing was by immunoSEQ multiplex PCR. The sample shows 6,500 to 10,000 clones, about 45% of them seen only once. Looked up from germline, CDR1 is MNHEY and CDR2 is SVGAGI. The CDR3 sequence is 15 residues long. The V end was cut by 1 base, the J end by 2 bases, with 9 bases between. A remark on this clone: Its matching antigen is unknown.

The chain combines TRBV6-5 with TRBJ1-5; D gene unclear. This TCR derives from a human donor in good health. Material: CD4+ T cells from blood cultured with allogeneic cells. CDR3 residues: CASSYFVNRNQPQHF. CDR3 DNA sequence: TGTGCCAGCAGTTACTTTGTAAATCGCAATCAGCCCCAGCATTTT.